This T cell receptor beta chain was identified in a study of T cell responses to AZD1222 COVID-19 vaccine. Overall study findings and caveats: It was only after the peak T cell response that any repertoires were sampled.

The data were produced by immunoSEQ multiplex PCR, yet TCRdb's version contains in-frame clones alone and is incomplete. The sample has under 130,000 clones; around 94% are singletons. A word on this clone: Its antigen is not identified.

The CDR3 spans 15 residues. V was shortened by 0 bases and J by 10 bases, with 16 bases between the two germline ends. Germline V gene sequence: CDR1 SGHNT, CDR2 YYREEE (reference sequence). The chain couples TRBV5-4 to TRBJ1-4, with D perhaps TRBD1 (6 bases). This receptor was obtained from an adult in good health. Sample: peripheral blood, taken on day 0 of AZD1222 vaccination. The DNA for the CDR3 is TGTGCCAGCAGCTTGGCCGGGGGGGCGCGGGGAAAACTGTTTTTT. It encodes CASSLAGGARGKLFF.